The next 9 T cell receptor beta chains were all read from a single sample in a study of blood T cell repertoires in COVID-19. TCRdb's copy holds only in-frame clones and misses some; the assay was immunoSEQ multiplex PCR. The sample lists 250,000 to 350,000 clones, approximately 90% occurring once. Sequenced: PBMCs or T cells enriched from blood (not recorded which). These receptors all come from a woman aged 18-29 years who had recovered from COVID-19.

The rearrangement links TRBV12-3 or TRBV12-4 to TRBJ1-1; D might be TRBD1 (5 bases). The CDR3 extends over 13 amino acids. The V gene lost 6 bases and the J gene lost 7 bases, with 15 bases spanning the gap. The CDR3 bases are TGTGCCAGCAGCCCCGGACTGGGACTTGAAGCTTTCTTT. Translated, it gives CASSPGLGLEAFF.

This chain uses TRBV7-2 with TRBJ2-5, with TRBD1 identical over 7 bases. The CDR3 runs 15 residues. Germline values: CDR1 SGHTA, CDR2 FQGNSA. The V segment lost 5 bases and the J segment 5 bases; nucleotides outside the gene matches: 11. As DNA, the CDR3 is TGTGCCAGCAGCCCGAACAAGGGGGCGCCTGAGACCCAGTACTTC. Its translation: CASSPNKGAPETQYF.

The chain employs TRBV7-9 and TRBJ2-2; D may be TRBD1 (6 bases). V lost 4 bases and J 2 bases, leaving 14 bases between the germline ends. The V gene's germline CDR1 is SEHNR and CDR2 FQNEAQ (reference sequence). This CDR3 comprises 16 residues. The CDR3 region is CASSSPDSPNTGELFF. CDR3 coding DNA: TGTGCCAGCAGCTCCCCGGACAGCCCCAACACCGGGGAGCTGTTTTTT.

The chain employs TRBV11-3 and TRBJ2-1; tentative D call: TRBD1 (5 bases). Germline CDR1 is SGHNT and CDR2 is YENEEA. The CDR3 extends over 17 amino acids. V lost 0 bases and J 1 base, leaving 13 bases between the germline ends. The CDR3 is CASSLDTGRSSYNEQFF. DNA of the CDR3: TGTGCCAGCAGCTTAGACACAGGAAGATCTTCCTACAATGAGCAGTTCTTC.

This rearrangement joins TRBV5-6 to TRBJ1-1; the match to TRBD1 covers 7 bases. The CDR3 runs to 15 residues. V dropped 1 base and J dropped 1; count of bases not matched to a gene: 4. The germline gives CDR1 SGHDT, CDR2 YYEEEE. The CDR3 loop is CASSLYQGGNTEAFF. The CDR3 coding sequence is TGTGCCAGCAGCTTGTATCAGGGGGGGAACACTGAAGCTTTCTTT.

The V and J genes are TRBV19 and TRBJ1-1; no reliable D call. The CDR3 runs 14 residues. The V and J ends lost 0 bases and 1 base respectively, with 6 bases between them. CDR1 is LNHDA and CDR2 is SQIVND in the germline V gene (reference sequence). CDR3 in DNA: TGTGCCAGTAGTATAGACGGGTGGAACACTGAAGCTTTCTTT. Protein product: CASSIDGWNTEAFF.

The chain has TRBV5-1 and TRBJ2-1, with 8 bases that match TRBD1. The V and J ends lost 8 bases and 6 bases, in that order; junction bases with no gene match: 7. Germline loops: CDR1 SGHRS, CDR2 YFSETQ. This CDR3 is built from 13 residues. CDR3 nucleotides: TGCGCCAGTCGACAGGGGAGTGGCAATGAGCAGTTCTTC. Its translation is CASRQGSGNEQFF.

V gene TRBV11-1 combines with J gene TRBJ1-6; D gene uncertain. Germline V lookup: CDR1 SGHAT, CDR2 FQDESV (reference sequence). CDR3 length: 14 amino acids. The V and J ends lost 4 bases and 8 bases respectively, with 12 bases between them. For the CDR3, the DNA is TGTGCCAGCAGCTCCAGATCGGGGTATTCACCCCTCCACTTT. Its protein product is CASSSRSGYSPLHF.

In this sample, this clone turned up once. This rearrangement joins TRBV7-2 to TRBJ1-5; 7 nucleotides line up with TRBD1. Germline lookup yields CDR1 SGHTA and CDR2 FQGNSA. The CDR3 is made up of 14 amino acids. Trimming took 5 bases from V and 7 from J; bases not matched to a gene: 8. The CDR3 here is CASSQTGSGQPQHF. As DNA, the CDR3 is TGTGCCAGCAGCCAGACAGGGTCGGGGCAGCCCCAGCATTTT.